This TCR beta chain was identified during a study of T cells in narcolepsy. Looking at the study overall: Healthy controls were enrolled alongside patients with narcolepsy type 1 or type 2.

CDR1 and CDR2 (germline): SGHTS, YDEGEE. The CDR3 runs 15 residues. V lost 4 bases and J lost 3, with 14 bases in between. Points from the study as a whole: In some patient and control memory CD4+ samples, autoreactive clones were absent. Blood of same and different patients, but not healthy controls, reportedly held recurring autoreactive clonotypes.

Sequencing used immunoSEQ multiplex PCR; TCRdb keeps in-frame clones, though not all of them. This table has under 35,000 clones, 70% to 80% appearing once. On this clone itself: The target antigen is unknown.

The sample was CD45RA- memory CD4+ T cells from PBMCs. The receptor was isolated from a human donor with narcolepsy. This chain links TRBV5-8 with TRBJ1-3; no reliable D call. The chain's CDR3 is CASSPQQWGGNTIYF. DNA of the CDR3: TGTGCCAGCAGCCCTCAACAATGGGGTGGAAACACCATATATTTT.